One sample yielded the 22 T cell receptor beta chains listed below, sequenced in a study of blood T cell repertoires in COVID-19. Clones were read by immunoSEQ multiplex PCR, and TCRdb kept only the in-frame ones, dropping some. Among over 75,000 clones listed, around four fifths were seen once. The sequenced material came from peripheral blood. The receptors stem from a human donor in a cohort sampled during active COVID-19.

V usage is TRBV19 and J usage is TRBJ1-2; maybe TRBD1 (5 bases). V lost 8 bases, J lost 6 bases, and 13 bases lay in between. This CDR3 spans 12 amino acids. Germline CDR1 and CDR2: LNHDA and SQIVND (reference sequence). CDR3 residues: CASSKQAHGYTF. CDR3 bases: TGTGCCAGTTCGAAACAGGCGCATGGCTACACCTTC.

The chain has TRBV12-3 or TRBV12-4 and TRBJ1-5; the D is unclear. Between the trimmed V and J ends, which lost 7 bases and 8 bases, there was a span of 15 bases. There are 13 residues in the CDR3. The CDR3 is CASTNGWAEPQHF. The CDR3 DNA is TGTGCCAGCACCAACGGTTGGGCAGAGCCCCAGCATTTT.

This clone turned up a few times. The CDR3 reads CASSRGPNQPQHF. The CDR3 DNA is TGTGCCAGCAGTAGGGGGCCGAATCAGCCCCAGCATTTT. This chain joins TRBV6-5 and TRBJ1-5; 7 positions match TRBD1. CDR1 is MNHEY and CDR2 is SVGAGI in the germline V gene. The length of the CDR3 is 13 residues. J gave up 4 bases and V 5 bases, and 2 bases lay outside the gene matches.

The V gene is TRBV19, the J gene TRBJ2-7, with D perhaps TRBD2 (6 bases). The germline CDR1 and CDR2 sequences are LNHDA and SQIVND (reference sequence). Trimming took 1 base from V and 3 from J, leaving 10 bases between them. This CDR3 comprises 14 residues. The CDR3 DNA reads TGTGCCAGTAGTATAGGCGGGACTCTCTACGAGCAGTACTTC. Residues: CASSIGGTLYEQYF. Full variable domain (remainder filled in from reference TRBV19 and TRBJ2-7): DGGITQSPKYLFRKEGQNVTLSCEQNLNHDAMYWYRQDPGQGLRLIYYSQIVNDFQKGDIAEGYSVSREKKESFPLTVTSAQKNPTAFYLCASSIGGTLYEQYFGPGTRLTVT.

This clone was seen once. The V gene is TRBV5-1, the J gene TRBJ2-7; 7 bases map to TRBD1. The CDR3 extends over 16 amino acids. CDR1 is SGHRS and CDR2 is YFSETQ in the germline V gene. Trimming at V came to 0 bases and at J to 2 bases, leaving 8 bases not matched to a gene. CDR3 amino acids: CASSLETGQIPYEQYF. The CDR3, as DNA: TGCGCCAGCAGCTTGGAAACGGGACAGATCCCCTACGAGCAGTACTTC.

J is TRBJ2-3 and V is TRBV7-9, with a tentative D call TRBD2 (6 bases). This CDR3 contains 15 residues. Per germline, CDR1 SEHNR and CDR2 FQNEAQ (reference sequence). Trimming left V 4 bases short and J 6 bases short, with 17 bases between. In nucleotides, the CDR3 is TGTGCCAGCAGCTCCTCGGCGGGGATTTGGGATACGCAGTATTTT. Protein sequence: CASSSSAGIWDTQYF.

V and J are TRBV5-5 and TRBJ1-1, with unresolved D. Germline CDR1 SGHKS, CDR2 YYEKEE (reference sequence). The V gene lost 2 bases and the J gene lost 2 bases, with 16 bases spanning the gap. This CDR3 contains 16 residues. The CDR3 DNA sequence: TGTGCCAGCAGCTTCAAATCCTGGCAGACTAACACTGAAGCTTTCTTT. Protein product: CASSFKSWQTNTEAFF.

This clone turned up a few times. V usage is TRBV27 and J usage is TRBJ2-7; 10 nucleotides match TRBD1. CDR3 length: 16 amino acids. Germline CDR1 and CDR2: MNHEY and SMNVEV (reference sequence). Trimming cost V 6 bases and J 5 bases; bases outside gene matches: 13. The CDR3 sequence: CASRPTPGQGFNEQYF. CDR3 bases: TGTGCCAGCAGACCTACTCCGGGACAGGGGTTCAACGAGCAGTACTTC.

The chain is built from TRBV5-1 and TRBJ2-5; D might be TRBD1 (6 bases). This CDR3 comprises 14 residues. The germline V gene has CDR1 SGHRS and CDR2 YFSETQ. Trimming pared 0 bases from V and 5 bases from J, leaving 11 bases between. The CDR3 loop is CASSLETGEETQYF. The DNA of the CDR3 is TGCGCCAGCAGCTTGGAGACAGGCGAGGAGACCCAGTACTTC.

This chain links TRBV7-4 with TRBJ2-1; 11 bases are a match to TRBD2. This CDR3 region has 17 residues. V gave up 4 bases and J gave up 3 bases; unmatched junction bases: 8. CDR1 is SGHVT, CDR2 SQSDAQ, per germline. The CDR3 DNA reads as TGTGCCAGCAGCTGTGATAGCGGGGGGGCCTGCTACAATGAGCAGTTCTTC. Translated: CASSCDSGGACYNEQFF.

This chain links TRBV29-1 with TRBJ2-3, with TRBD1 matching 11 bases. The CDR3 is made up of 14 amino acids. The junction had 9 bases not matched to a gene; V was cut back by 7 bases and J by 6 bases. The V gene's germline CDR1 is SQVTM and CDR2 ANQGSEA. The CDR3 sequence is CSATDRGRFDTQYF. The CDR3, as DNA: TGCAGCGCCACGGACAGGGGGCGGTTCGATACGCAGTATTTT.

In nucleotides, the CDR3 is TGTGCCAGCAGCTTAGCGCTAACAGATACGCAGTATTTT. Protein product: CASSLALTDTQYF. V is TRBV7-2 and J is TRBJ2-3; no firm D call. V lost 0 bases to trimming and J lost 3 bases, with 4 bases between them. The CDR3 extends over 13 amino acids. Germline assignment: CDR1 SGHTA and CDR2 FQGNSA.

The rearrangement joins TRBV19 to TRBJ1-5; perhaps TRBD1 as D (5 bases). Germline V gene lookup returns CDR1 LNHDA and CDR2 SQIVND (reference sequence). The CDR3 is 15 amino acids. Trimming took 7 bases from V and 0 from J, leaving 13 bases between them. The DNA of the CDR3 is TGTGCCAGTAACTCAGGGCCCTATAGCAATCAGCCCCAGCATTTT. Protein: CASNSGPYSNQPQHF.

The chain has TRBV5-1 and TRBJ1-1; TRBD1 might be the D (6 bases). V dropped 0 bases and J dropped 10 bases, with 10 bases sitting between them. Germline V CDR1 and CDR2: SGHRS, YFSETQ. The CDR3 length is 12 residues. CDR3 region: CASSLDTGLAFF. The CDR3 DNA is TGCGCCAGCAGCTTGGATACAGGGCTAGCTTTCTTT.

The chain couples TRBV5-5 to TRBJ1-1; no clear D gene. The CDR3 is made up of 13 amino acids. Germline loops: CDR1 SGHKS, CDR2 YYEKEE (reference sequence). V shed 3 bases and J shed 6 bases, with 12 bases lying between them. CDR3 region: CASSSGGLAEAFF. In nucleotides, the CDR3 is TGTGCCAGCAGCTCCGGAGGGTTAGCTGAAGCTTTCTTT.

The rearrangement links TRBV5-1 to TRBJ1-4; weak D call: TRBD1 (5 bases). Germline V gives CDR1 SGHRS, CDR2 YFSETQ. V lost 5 bases and J lost 2, with 7 bases in between. The CDR3 is 13 residues long. CDR3 amino acids: CASSKGTNEKLFF. The CDR3 DNA sequence: TGCGCCAGCAGTAAGGGGACTAATGAAAAACTGTTTTTT.

The rearrangement uses TRBV19 and TRBJ1-6; 7 nucleotides agree with TRBD1. The CDR3 extends over 17 amino acids. V was clipped by 6 bases and J by 4 bases; unmatched bases: 12. CDR1 is LNHDA and CDR2 is SQIVND in the germline V gene (reference sequence). CDR3 residues: CASSFKGDSTYNSPLHF. In DNA, the CDR3 is TGTGCCAGTAGCTTCAAGGGGGACAGCACATATAATTCACCCCTCCACTTT.

The chain is built from TRBV28 and TRBJ2-1, with 13 bases lining up with TRBD2. V shed 5 bases and J 6 bases; nucleotides not matched to a gene: 1. CDR3 length: 14 amino acids. Germline V gene lookup returns CDR1 MDHEN and CDR2 SYDVKM. The CDR3 sequence: CASSTSGRANEQFF. Here the CDR3 DNA reads TGTGCCAGCAGTACTAGCGGGAGGGCCAATGAGCAGTTCTTC.

The V gene is TRBV5-1, the J gene TRBJ1-2; TRBD1 might be the D (6 bases). V lost 4 bases and J 4 bases, leaving 8 bases between the germline ends. The length of the CDR3 is 12 residues. The germline gives CDR1 SGHRS, CDR2 YFSETQ. This chain's CDR3 is CASSTTGYGYTF. CDR3 nucleotides: TGCGCCAGCAGCACGACAGGCTATGGCTACACCTTC.

The chain employs TRBV24-1 and TRBJ2-5; the match to TRBD1 covers 11 bases. V lost 10 bases to trimming and J lost 4 bases; unmatched junction nucleotides: 7. CDR1 KGHDR and CDR2 SFDVKD come from the germline V gene. The CDR3 sequence is 14 residues long. CDR3: CATSDRGLGETQYF. Written as DNA, the CDR3 is TGTGCCACTTCGGACAGGGGGCTAGGAGAGACCCAGTACTTC.

The chain joins TRBV24-1 to TRBJ2-5; possibly TRBD2 for D (5 bases). This CDR3 is 13 amino acids long. The germline V gene encodes CDR1 KGHDR and CDR2 SFDVKD. V lost 7 bases to trimming and J lost 7 bases, with 15 bases between them. The CDR3: CATSYNNGGTQYF. CDR3 coding DNA: TGTGCCACCAGCTACAATAACGGAGGGACCCAGTACTTC.

This chain connects TRBV6-5 to TRBJ1-2, with D uncertain. This CDR3 contains 11 residues. V dropped 4 bases and J dropped 7 bases, with 7 bases sitting between them. The V gene's germline CDR1 is MNHEY and CDR2 SVGAGI. The CDR3 here is CASSSAGGYTF. The DNA of the CDR3 is TGTGCCAGCAGTTCTGCGGGTGGCTACACCTTC.